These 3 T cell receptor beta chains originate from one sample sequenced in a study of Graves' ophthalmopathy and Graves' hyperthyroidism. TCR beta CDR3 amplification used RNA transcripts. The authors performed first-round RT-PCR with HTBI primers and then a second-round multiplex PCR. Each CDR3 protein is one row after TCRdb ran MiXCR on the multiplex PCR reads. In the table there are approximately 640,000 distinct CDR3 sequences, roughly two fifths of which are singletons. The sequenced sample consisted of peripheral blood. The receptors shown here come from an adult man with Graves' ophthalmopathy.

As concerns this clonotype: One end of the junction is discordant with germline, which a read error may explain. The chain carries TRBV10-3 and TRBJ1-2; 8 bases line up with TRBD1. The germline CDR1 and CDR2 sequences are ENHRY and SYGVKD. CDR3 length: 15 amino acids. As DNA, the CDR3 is TGTGCCAGCAGTTTATCGCAGGGGGCGATTTTTGGCTACACCTTC. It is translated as CASSLSQGAIFGYTF.

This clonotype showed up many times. DNA of the CDR3: TGTGCCAGCAGTTTAGCCGGTGCTAAAGAGACCCAGTACTTC. The encoded protein is CASSLAGAKETQYF. V is TRBV12-3 or TRBV12-4 and J is TRBJ2-5; D is unresolved. V lost 0 bases, J lost 3 bases, and 8 bases lay in between. The CDR3 has 14 amino acids.

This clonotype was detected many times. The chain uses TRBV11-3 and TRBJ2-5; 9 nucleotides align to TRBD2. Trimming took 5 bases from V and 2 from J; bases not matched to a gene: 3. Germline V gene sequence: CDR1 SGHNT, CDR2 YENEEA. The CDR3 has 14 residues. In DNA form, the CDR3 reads TGTGCCAGCAGCGTGGGACTAGCTCAAGAGACCCAGTACTTC. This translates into CASSVGLAQETQYF.